The 22 T cell receptor beta chains given below trace back to one sample, sequenced in a study of beta chain features in type 1 diabetes. Sequencing targeted expressed TCRB transcripts, as all isolated RNA had been reverse transcribed. The assay was immunoSEQ multiplex PCR, and TCRdb's table has in-frame clones only and misses some. The sample has 200,000 to 250,000 clones; roughly 9.6% are singletons. What was sequenced was naive CD4+ T cells from blood. The receptors were sampled from a woman under 30 in good health.

This clone occurred a few times. This chain connects TRBV6-5 to TRBJ2-7; 7 bases are shared with TRBD2. Per the germline V gene, CDR1 is MNHEY and CDR2 is SVGAGI. V shed 2 bases and J 4 bases; nucleotides not matched to a gene: 8. The CDR3 has 15 amino acids. CDR3 sequence (DNA): TGTGCCAGCAGTTACGTCGGCGGGAGCGGGTACGAGCAGTACTTC. It specifies CASSYVGGSGYEQYF.

A few counts support this clone. The rearrangement links TRBV2 to TRBJ2-7; 9 nucleotides align to TRBD1. Germline trimming cut 6 bases from V and 4 bases from J; bases unmatched to any gene: 1. This CDR3 has 12 amino acids. The germline CDR1 and CDR2 sequences are SNHLY and FYNNEI. The CDR3 loop is CASRGQGYEQYF. The CDR3 nucleotides are TGTGCCAGCAGAGGACAGGGGTACGAGCAGTACTTC.

This clone has a handful of counts. This chain links TRBV4-1 with TRBJ1-5, with D unresolved. The V and J ends lost 4 bases and 0 bases respectively, with 7 bases between them. CDR1 MGHRA and CDR2 YSYEKL come from the germline V gene. This CDR3 contains 14 residues. The chain's CDR3 is CASSPRDSNQPQHF. The CDR3, as DNA: TGCGCCAGCAGCCCCCGGGATAGCAATCAGCCCCAGCATTTT.

The table lists this clone with a few counts. The chain links TRBV18 to TRBJ1-2; 7 bases are shared with TRBD1. With V trimmed by 1 base and J by 1 base, 9 bases remained unmatched. The CDR3 length is 17 residues. CDR1 KGHSH and CDR2 LQKENI come from the germline V gene. The CDR3 coding sequence is TGTGCCAGCTCACCACTGCCAGGGGGTATTTTTAACTATGGCTACACCTTC. Protein product: CASSPLPGGIFNYGYTF.

This clone has only a few counts. The rearrangement joins TRBV6-6 to TRBJ1-2; D gene ambiguous. Trimming pared 6 bases from V and 2 bases from J, leaving 16 bases between. CDR1 and CDR2 from the germline V gene are MNHNY and SVGAGI (reference sequence). The CDR3 runs to 15 residues. The CDR3, as DNA: TGTGCCAGCAGCCCCCGGCTACGAGGCAACTATGGCTACACCTTC. It yields the protein CASSPRLRGNYGYTF.

The chain employs TRBV5-1 and TRBJ2-7, with 7 bases matching TRBD2. The CDR3 runs to 15 residues. J was trimmed by 4 bases and V by 2 bases; bases with no gene match: 9. Germline values: CDR1 SGHRS, CDR2 YFSETQ. The CDR3: CASSLDTAGEYEQYF. The CDR3, as DNA: TGCGCCAGCAGCTTAGATACGGCGGGAGAGTACGAGCAGTACTTC.

The rearrangement uses TRBV4-2 and TRBJ2-5, with 11 bases matching TRBD2. In germline, CDR1 is LGHNA, CDR2 YNFKEQ. With V trimmed by 1 base and J by 2 bases, 3 bases remained unmatched. This CDR3 is built from 16 residues. The CDR3, as DNA: TGTGCCAGCAGCCAAGGTGTAGCGGGAGGGCAAGAGACCCAGTACTTC. It is translated as CASSQGVAGGQETQYF.

The rearrangement joins TRBV6-6 to TRBJ2-1; D gene uncertain. Germline CDR1 is MNHNY and CDR2 is SVGAGI (reference sequence). V lost 0 bases to trimming and J lost 9 bases, with 12 bases between them. CDR3 length: 14 amino acids. The CDR3 sequence is CASSYSRLVPEQFF. The CDR3 DNA reads TGTGCCAGCAGTTACTCGAGACTCGTCCCTGAGCAGTTCTTC.

This sequence joins TRBV7-3 and TRBJ2-3; weak D call: TRBD2 (5 bases). Germline-derived CDR1 and CDR2 are SGHTA and FQGTGA. The ends were cut back, 1 base at V and 1 base at J, with 6 bases in the middle. The CDR3 covers 14 residues. The CDR3 DNA sequence: TGTGCCAGCAGCTTAATCGGGGGCACAGATACGCAGTATTTT. Translating gives CASSLIGGTDTQYF.

The table lists this clone with many counts. J is TRBJ2-6 and V is TRBV6-6; no clear D. Trimming took off 5 bases at V and 0 bases at J, with 5 bases between the two ends. The CDR3 loop spans 14 amino acids. Germline CDR1 MNHNY, CDR2 SVGAGI (reference sequence). The CDR3: CASSGSSGANVLTF. The DNA for the CDR3 is TGTGCCAGCAGTGGCAGCTCTGGGGCCAACGTCCTGACTTTC.

The rearrangement links TRBV7-3 to TRBJ1-5; TRBD1 matches 10 bases. The CDR3 is 15 amino acids. CDR1 and CDR2 (germline): SGHTA, FQGTGA. V shed 5 bases and J 6 bases; nucleotides not matched to a gene: 7. CDR3 DNA sequence: TGTGCCAGCAGCCCTCGGGACAGGGGAATTCAGCCCCAGCATTTT. Translation: CASSPRDRGIQPQHF. The whole variable domain, remainder taken from reference TRBV7-3 and TRBJ1-5, is GAGVSQTPSNKVTEKGKYVELRCDPISGHTALYWYRQSLGQGPEFLIYFQGTGAADDSGLPNDRFFAVRPEGSVSTLKIQRTERGDSAVYLCASSPRDRGIQPQHFGDGTRLSIL.

The chain uses TRBV2 and TRBJ2-3; tentative D call: TRBD2 (6 bases). V shed 3 bases and J shed 12 bases, with 13 bases lying between them. The CDR3 is made up of 12 amino acids. Germline values: CDR1 SNHLY, CDR2 FYNNEI. CDR3 region: CASSERDSRQYF. CDR3 DNA: TGTGCCAGCAGTGAGCGGGACTCCCGCCAGTATTTT.

The chain links TRBV6-1 to TRBJ1-1, with D tentatively TRBD1 (5 bases). V dropped 5 bases and J dropped 7 bases, with 8 bases sitting between them. Germline CDR1 and CDR2: MNHNS and SASEGT. The CDR3 totals 11 residues. The DNA of the CDR3 is TGTGCCAGCAGTATTACAGGTGAAGCTTTCTTT. This codes for CASSITGEAFF.

The V and J genes are TRBV27 and TRBJ1-5, with D maybe TRBD1 (5 bases). The CDR3 spans 16 residues. Germline V gene data show CDR1 as MNHEY and CDR2 as SMNVEV (reference sequence). The V end lost 5 bases, the J end lost 3 bases, and 17 bases lay between the germline ends. The CDR3 nucleotides read TGTGCCAGCAGTCGTTCCAGGGTGGTAGACAATCAGCCCCAGCATTTT. It encodes CASSRSRVVDNQPQHF.

This chain links TRBV5-5 with TRBJ2-1; a weak D match, TRBD2 (6 bases). CDR1 and CDR2 (germline): SGHKS, YYEKEE (reference sequence). Deletions cut 4 bases from V and 0 bases from J, with 17 bases between. The CDR3 covers 17 residues. CDR3 loop: CASSPSLALDSYNEQFF. Here the CDR3 DNA reads TGTGCCAGCAGCCCCAGTCTAGCGCTAGACTCCTACAATGAGCAGTTCTTC.

This clone appeared a few times. CDR3 bases: TGCGCCCCTCGCGGAGCTCGCTCTGGAAACACCATATATTTT. Protein product: CAPRGARSGNTIYF. This chain joins TRBV23-1 and TRBJ1-3; D unclear. TRBV23-1 is placed among ORFs of uncertain function. V lost 11 bases and J lost 0, with 14 bases in between. This CDR3 has 14 amino acids.

This clone was counted only a few times. The chain couples TRBV7-9 to TRBJ1-2, with 9 bases matching TRBD1. The trim removed 1 base at V and 6 bases at J, leaving 9 bases unmatched. CDR1 is SEHNR, CDR2 FQNEAQ, per germline (reference sequence). CDR3 length equals 16 residues. CDR3 in amino acids: CASSLVPGTGSHGYTF. The CDR3 bases are TGTGCCAGCAGCTTAGTCCCCGGGACAGGGAGTCATGGCTACACCTTC.

This clone was observed at least ten times. V usage is TRBV12-5 and J usage is TRBJ1-2, with D unclear. Germline V CDR1 and CDR2: LGHNT, FRNRAP. There are 14 residues in the CDR3. Trimming took 2 bases from V and 0 from J, leaving 7 bases between them. For the CDR3, the DNA is TGTGCTAGTGGTTTGTACACCACTAACTATGGCTACACCTTC. The encoded protein is CASGLYTTNYGYTF.

V gene TRBV5-1 combines with J gene TRBJ2-5; 8 nucleotides agree with TRBD2. Germline-derived CDR1 and CDR2 are SGHRS and YFSETQ. Trimming removed 6 bases from V and 5 bases from J; junction bases left unmatched: 12. The CDR3 spans 15 residues. CDR3 region: CASKKSGGPGETQYF. CDR3 nucleotides: TGCGCCAGCAAAAAGTCGGGGGGGCCCGGGGAGACCCAGTACTTC.

This chain uses TRBV5-1 with TRBJ1-1; D is perhaps TRBD1 (5 bases). Germline V gene lookup returns CDR1 SGHRS and CDR2 YFSETQ. V was pared by 0 bases and J by 7 bases, with 7 bases between. The CDR3 contains 12 residues. CDR3 sequence reads: CASSLAGIEAFF. The CDR3, as DNA: TGCGCCAGCAGCTTGGCAGGGATTGAAGCTTTCTTT.

In this sample, this clone turned up a few times. The chain links TRBV28 to TRBJ1-4; TRBD1 might be the D (6 bases). This CDR3 region has 13 residues. Trimming took off 3 bases at V and 8 bases at J, with 10 bases between the two ends. CDR1 MDHEN and CDR2 SYDVKM come from the germline V gene. CDR3 nucleotides: TGTGCCAGCAGTTTTCCTACAGGGGAAAAACTGTTTTTT. Translated, it gives CASSFPTGEKLFF.

The chain has TRBV9 and TRBJ2-2; D possibly corresponds to TRBD1 (5 bases). Per the germline V gene, CDR1 is SGDLS and CDR2 is YYNGEE. Trimming cost V 1 base and J 4 bases, with 11 bases left between them. There are 15 residues in the CDR3. The CDR3, as DNA: TGTGCCAGCAGCGTATCTCAGGGCGTCACCGGGGAGCTGTTTTTT. It encodes CASSVSQGVTGELFF. The full variable domain, rest sourced from reference TRBV9 and TRBJ2-2, is DSGVTQTPKHLITATGQRVTLRCSPRSGDLSVYWYQQSLDQGLQFLIQYYNGEERAKGNILERFSAQQFPDLHSELNLSSLELGDSALYFCASSVSQGVTGELFFGEGSRLTVL.